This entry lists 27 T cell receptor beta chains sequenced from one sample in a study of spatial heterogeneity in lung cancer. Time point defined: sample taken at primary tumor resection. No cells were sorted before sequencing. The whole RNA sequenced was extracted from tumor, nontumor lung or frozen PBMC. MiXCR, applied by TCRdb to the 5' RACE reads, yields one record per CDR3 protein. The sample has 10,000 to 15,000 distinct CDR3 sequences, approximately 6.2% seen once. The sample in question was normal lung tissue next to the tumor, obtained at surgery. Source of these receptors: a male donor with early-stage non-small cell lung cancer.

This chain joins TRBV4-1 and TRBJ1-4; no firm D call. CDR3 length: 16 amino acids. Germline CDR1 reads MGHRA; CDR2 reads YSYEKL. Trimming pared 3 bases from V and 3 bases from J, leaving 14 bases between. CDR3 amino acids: CASSQPGYRPNEKLFF. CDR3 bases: TGCGCCAGCAGCCAGCCTGGGTACCGACCTAATGAAAAACTGTTTTTT.

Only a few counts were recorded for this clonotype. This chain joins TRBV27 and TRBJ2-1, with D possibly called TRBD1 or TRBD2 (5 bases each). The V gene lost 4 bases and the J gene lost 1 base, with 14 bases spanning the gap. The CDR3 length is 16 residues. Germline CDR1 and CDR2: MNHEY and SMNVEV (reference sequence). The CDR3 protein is CASSSYRGGSYNEQFF. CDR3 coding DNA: TGTGCCAGCAGTTCTTACCGGGGCGGGTCCTACAATGAGCAGTTCTTC.

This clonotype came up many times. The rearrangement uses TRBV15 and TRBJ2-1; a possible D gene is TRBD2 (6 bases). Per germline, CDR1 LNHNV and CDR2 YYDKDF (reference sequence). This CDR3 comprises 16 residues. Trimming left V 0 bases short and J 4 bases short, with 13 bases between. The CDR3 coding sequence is TGTGCCACCAGCAGAGATTTGGCTAGCGCGTACAATGAGCAGTTCTTC. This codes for CATSRDLASAYNEQFF.

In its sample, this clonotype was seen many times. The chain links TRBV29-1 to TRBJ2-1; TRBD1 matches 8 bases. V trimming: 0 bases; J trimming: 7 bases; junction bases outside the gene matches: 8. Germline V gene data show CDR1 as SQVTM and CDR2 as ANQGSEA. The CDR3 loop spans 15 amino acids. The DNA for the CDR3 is TGCAGCGTTGAAGATAGGCAGGGGGCGAGGAATGAGCAGTTCTTC. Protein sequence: CSVEDRQGARNEQFF.

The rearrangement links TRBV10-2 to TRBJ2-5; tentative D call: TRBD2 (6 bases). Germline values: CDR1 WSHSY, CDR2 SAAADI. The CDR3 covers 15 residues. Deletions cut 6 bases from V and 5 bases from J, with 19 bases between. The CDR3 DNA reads TGCGCCAGCAGGGAGGGACCCTCTGGGTGGGAGACCCAGTACTTC. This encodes CASREGPSGWETQYF.

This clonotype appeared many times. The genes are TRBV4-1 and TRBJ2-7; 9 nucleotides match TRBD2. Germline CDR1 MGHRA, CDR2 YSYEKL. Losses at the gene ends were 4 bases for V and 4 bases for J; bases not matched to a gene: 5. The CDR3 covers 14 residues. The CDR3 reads CASSLQTSGYEQYF. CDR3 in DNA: TGCGCCAGCAGCCTTCAGACTAGCGGTTACGAGCAGTACTTC.

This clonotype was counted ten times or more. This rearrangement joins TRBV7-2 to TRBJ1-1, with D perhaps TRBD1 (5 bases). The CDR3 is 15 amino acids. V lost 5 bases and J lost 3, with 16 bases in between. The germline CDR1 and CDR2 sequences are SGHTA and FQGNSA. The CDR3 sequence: CASSQQVTVDTEAFF. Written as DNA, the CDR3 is TGTGCCAGCAGCCAACAGGTAACGGTCGACACTGAAGCTTTCTTT.

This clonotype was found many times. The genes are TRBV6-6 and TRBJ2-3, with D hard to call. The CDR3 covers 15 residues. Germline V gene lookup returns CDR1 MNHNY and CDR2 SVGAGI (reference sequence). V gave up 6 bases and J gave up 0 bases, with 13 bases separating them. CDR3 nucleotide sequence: TGTGCCAGCAGACCGAGGACGGATAGCACAGATACGCAGTATTTT. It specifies CASRPRTDSTDTQYF.

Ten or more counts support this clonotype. CDR3 in amino acids: CASGRGVEETQYF. CDR3 DNA sequence: TGTGCCAGCGGGAGGGGGGTGGAAGAGACCCAGTACTTC. This chain joins TRBV7-2 and TRBJ2-5; perhaps TRBD2 as D (7 bases). The germline CDR1 and CDR2 sequences are SGHTA and FQGNSA. Trimming shortened V by 8 bases and J by 3 bases, and 13 bases separated the two germline ends. The CDR3 spans 13 residues. The whole variable domain, filled in from reference TRBV7-2 and TRBJ2-5, reads GAGVSQSPSNKVTEKGKDVELRCDPISGHTALYWYRQSLGQGLEFLIYFQGNSAPDKSGLPSDRFSAERTGGSVSTLTIQRTQQEDSAVYLCASGRGVEETQYFGPGTRLLVL.

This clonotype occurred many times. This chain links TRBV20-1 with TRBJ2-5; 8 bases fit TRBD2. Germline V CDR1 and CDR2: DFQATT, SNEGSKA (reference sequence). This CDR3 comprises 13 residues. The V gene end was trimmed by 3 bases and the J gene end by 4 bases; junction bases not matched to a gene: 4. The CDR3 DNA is TGCAGTGCTAGCACGGGAGGGATAGAGACCCAGTACTTC. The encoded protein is CSASTGGIETQYF.

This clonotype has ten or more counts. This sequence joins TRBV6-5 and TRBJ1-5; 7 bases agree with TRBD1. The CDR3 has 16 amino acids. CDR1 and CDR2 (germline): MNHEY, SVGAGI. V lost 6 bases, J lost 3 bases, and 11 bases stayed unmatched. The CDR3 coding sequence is TGTGCCAGCAGCCCGACCTTTACAGGGGACAATCAGCCCCAGCATTTT. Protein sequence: CASSPTFTGDNQPQHF.

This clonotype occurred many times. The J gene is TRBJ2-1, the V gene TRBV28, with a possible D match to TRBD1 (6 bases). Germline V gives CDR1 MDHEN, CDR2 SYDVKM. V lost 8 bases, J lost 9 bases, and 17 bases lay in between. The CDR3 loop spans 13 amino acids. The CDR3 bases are TGTGCCAGCGGTATCTACAGGGACGGTGAGCAGTTCTTC. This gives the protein CASGIYRDGEQFF.

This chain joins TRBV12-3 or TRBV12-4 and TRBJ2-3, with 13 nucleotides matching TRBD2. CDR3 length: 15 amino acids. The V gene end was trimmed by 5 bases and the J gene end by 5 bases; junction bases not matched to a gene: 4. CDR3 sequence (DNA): TGTGCCAGCAGTCCCCGACTAGCGGGAGGAGATACGCAGTATTTT. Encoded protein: CASSPRLAGGDTQYF.

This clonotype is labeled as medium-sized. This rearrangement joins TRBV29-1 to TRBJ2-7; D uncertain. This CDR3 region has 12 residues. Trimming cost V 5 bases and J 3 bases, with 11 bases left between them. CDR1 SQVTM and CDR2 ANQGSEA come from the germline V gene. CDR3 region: CSVHGPGYEQYF. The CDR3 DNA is TGCAGCGTTCATGGACCGGGCTACGAGCAGTACTTC.

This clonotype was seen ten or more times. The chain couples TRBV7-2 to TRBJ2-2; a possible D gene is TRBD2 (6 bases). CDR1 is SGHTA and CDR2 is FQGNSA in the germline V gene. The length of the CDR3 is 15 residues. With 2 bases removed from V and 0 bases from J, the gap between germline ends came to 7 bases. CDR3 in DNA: TGTGCCAGCAGCTTAATAGCGGCGAACACCGGGGAGCTGTTTTTT. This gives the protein CASSLIAANTGELFF.

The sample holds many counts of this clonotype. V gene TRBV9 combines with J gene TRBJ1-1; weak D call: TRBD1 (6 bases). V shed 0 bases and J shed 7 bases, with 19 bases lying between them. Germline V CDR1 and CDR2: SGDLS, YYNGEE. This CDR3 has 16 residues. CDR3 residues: CASSVVPGGAQFEAFF. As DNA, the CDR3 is TGTGCCAGCAGCGTAGTTCCCGGGGGGGCACAGTTTGAAGCTTTCTTT.

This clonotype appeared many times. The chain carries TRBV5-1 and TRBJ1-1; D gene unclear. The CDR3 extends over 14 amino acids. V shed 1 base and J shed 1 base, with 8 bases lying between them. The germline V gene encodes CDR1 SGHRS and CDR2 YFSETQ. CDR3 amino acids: CASSLSNTNTEAFF. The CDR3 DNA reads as TGCGCCAGCAGCTTGTCCAACACGAACACTGAAGCTTTCTTT.

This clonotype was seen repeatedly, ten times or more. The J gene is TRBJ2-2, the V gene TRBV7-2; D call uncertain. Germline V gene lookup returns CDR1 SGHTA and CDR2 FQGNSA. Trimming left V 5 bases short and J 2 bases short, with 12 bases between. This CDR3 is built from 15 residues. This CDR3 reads CASSPIISNTGELFF. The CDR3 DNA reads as TGTGCCAGCAGCCCTATCATCTCCAACACCGGGGAGCTGTTTTTT.

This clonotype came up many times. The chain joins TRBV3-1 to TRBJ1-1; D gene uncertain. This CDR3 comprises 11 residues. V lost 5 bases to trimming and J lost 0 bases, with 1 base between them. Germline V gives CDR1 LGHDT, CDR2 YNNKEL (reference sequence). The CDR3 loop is CASSLNTEAFF. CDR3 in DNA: TGTGCCAGCAGCTTGAACACTGAAGCTTTCTTT.

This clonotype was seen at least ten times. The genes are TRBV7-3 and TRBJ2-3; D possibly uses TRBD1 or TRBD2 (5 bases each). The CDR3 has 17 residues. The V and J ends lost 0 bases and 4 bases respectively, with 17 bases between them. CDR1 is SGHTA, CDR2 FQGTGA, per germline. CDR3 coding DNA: TGTGCCAGCAGCTTAACCCCCGGGACCCTAACGCCAGATACGCAGTATTTT. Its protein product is CASSLTPGTLTPDTQYF.

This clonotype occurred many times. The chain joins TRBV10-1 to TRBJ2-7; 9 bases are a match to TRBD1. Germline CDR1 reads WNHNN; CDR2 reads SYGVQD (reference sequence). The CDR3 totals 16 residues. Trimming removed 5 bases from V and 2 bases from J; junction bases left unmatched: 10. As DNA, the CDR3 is TGCGCCAGCAGTTCGGGACAGGGAAGGTCGCCCTACGAGCAGTACTTC. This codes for CASSSGQGRSPYEQYF.

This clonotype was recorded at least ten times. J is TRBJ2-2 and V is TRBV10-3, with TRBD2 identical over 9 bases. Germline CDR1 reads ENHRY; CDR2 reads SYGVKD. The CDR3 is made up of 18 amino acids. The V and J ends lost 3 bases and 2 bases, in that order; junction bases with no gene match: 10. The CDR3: CAISDRGSGRPNTGELFF. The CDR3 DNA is TGTGCCATCAGTGATCGGGGCAGCGGGAGGCCAAACACCGGGGAGCTGTTTTTT.

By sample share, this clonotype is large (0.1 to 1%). CDR3 residues: CATTGLHYGYTF. CDR3 nucleotide sequence: TGTGCCACCACTGGGTTACACTATGGCTACACCTTC. The chain joins TRBV19 to TRBJ1-2; D unresolved. The CDR3 totals 12 residues. V lost 10 bases to trimming and J lost 3 bases, with 12 bases between them. CDR1 is LNHDA and CDR2 is SQIVND in the germline V gene (reference sequence).

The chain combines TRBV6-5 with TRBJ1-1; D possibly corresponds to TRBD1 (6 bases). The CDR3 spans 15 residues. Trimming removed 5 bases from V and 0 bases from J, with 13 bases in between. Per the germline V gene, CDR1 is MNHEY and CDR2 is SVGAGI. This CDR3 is CASSEGQYMNTEAFF. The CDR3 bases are TGTGCCAGCAGTGAAGGACAGTATATGAACACTGAAGCTTTCTTT.

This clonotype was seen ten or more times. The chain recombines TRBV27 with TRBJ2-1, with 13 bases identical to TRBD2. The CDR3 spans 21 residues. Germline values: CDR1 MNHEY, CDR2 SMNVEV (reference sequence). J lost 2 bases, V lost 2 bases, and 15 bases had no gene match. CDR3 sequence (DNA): TGTGCCAGCAGTTTAAGCGCACCGGGACTAGCGGGGAGGGACCCCTACAATGAGCAGTTCTTC. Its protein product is CASSLSAPGLAGRDPYNEQFF.

CDR3 region: CSATGLSSYEQYF. CDR3 coding DNA: TGCAGTGCTACAGGATTAAGCTCCTACGAGCAGTACTTC. This chain connects TRBV20-1 to TRBJ2-7; D is unresolved. The germline V gene encodes CDR1 DFQATT and CDR2 SNEGSKA (reference sequence). The CDR3 contains 13 residues. V was shortened by 4 bases and J by 0 bases, with 10 bases between the two germline ends.

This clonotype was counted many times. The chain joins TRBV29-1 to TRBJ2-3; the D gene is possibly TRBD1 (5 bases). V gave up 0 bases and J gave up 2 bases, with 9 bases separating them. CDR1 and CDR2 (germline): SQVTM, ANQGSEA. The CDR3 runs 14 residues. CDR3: CSVEEDTVTDTQYF. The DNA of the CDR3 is TGCAGCGTTGAAGAGGACACCGTCACAGATACGCAGTATTTT.